One T cell receptor (beta chain) is described in this entry. This sample is drawn from a study of blood T cell repertoires in COVID-19. Study-wide context: Samples of COVID-19 (acute and convalescent) were obtained from the United States, Italy and Spain. Nucleic acid was either cDNA or gDNA, and it came from T cells, B-cell-depleted T cells, or PBMCs.

Methods used by the authors: Using reference gene primer amplification, nucleated cell counts were estimated. The table came from immunoSEQ multiplex PCR; TCRdb's copy has only in-frame clones and leaves some out. V, J and clone size are those of that table, while D and trimming were read from the DNA. The sample yields around 120,000 clones, around 89% seen once. The germline V gene has CDR1 LNHDA and CDR2 SQIVND (reference sequence). The CDR3 totals 14 residues. V was clipped by 5 bases and J by 4 bases, with 14 bases between them. The genes are TRBV19 and TRBJ2-5, with a tentative D call TRBD1 (5 bases). The sample comprised peripheral blood. The TCR was taken from an elderly woman with acute or convalescent COVID-19. The DNA of the CDR3 is TGTGCCAGTAGTCCATCCCTTAGGGGAGAGACCCAGTACTTC. Translated: CASSPSLRGETQYF.